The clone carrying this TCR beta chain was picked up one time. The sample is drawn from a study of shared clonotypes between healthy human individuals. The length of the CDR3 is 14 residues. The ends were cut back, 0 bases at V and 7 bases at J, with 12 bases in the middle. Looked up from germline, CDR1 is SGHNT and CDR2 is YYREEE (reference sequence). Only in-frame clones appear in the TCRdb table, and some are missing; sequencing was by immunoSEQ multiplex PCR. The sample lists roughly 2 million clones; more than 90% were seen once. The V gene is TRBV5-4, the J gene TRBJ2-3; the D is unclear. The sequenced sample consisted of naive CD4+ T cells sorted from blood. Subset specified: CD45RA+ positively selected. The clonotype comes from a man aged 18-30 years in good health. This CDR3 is CASSLGRPPNTQYF. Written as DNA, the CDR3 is TGTGCCAGCAGCTTGGGGCGGCCACCAAATACGCAGTATTTT. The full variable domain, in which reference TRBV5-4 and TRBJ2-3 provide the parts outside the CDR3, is ETGVTQSPTHLIKTRGQQVTLRCSSQSGHNTVSWYQQALGQGPQFIFQYYREEENGRGNFPPRFSGLQFPNYSSELNVNALELDDSALYLCASSLGRPPNTQYFGPGTRLTVL.